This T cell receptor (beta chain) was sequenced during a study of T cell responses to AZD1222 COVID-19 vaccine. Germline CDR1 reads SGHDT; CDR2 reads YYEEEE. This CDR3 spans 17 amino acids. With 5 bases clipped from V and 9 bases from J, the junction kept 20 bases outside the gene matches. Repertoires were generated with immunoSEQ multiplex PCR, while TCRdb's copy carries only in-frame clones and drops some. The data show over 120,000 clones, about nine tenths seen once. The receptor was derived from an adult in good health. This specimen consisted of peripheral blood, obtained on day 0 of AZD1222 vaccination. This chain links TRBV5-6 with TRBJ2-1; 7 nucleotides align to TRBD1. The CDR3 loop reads CASSPLRFRDSQPEQFF. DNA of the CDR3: TGTGCCAGCAGTCCATTAAGATTCCGGGACAGCCAACCTGAGCAGTTCTTC.